The rows below give T cell receptor beta chains drawn from one sample of a study of cytomegalovirus exposure and HLA in healthy donors. Data came from immunoSEQ multiplex PCR; TCRdb stores just in-frame clones and leaves some out. The table shows some 250,000 clones, with 82% occurring only once. The sample consisted of PBMCs. The receptor set was obtained from a woman in her 40s in good health and CMV-seropositive. CDR3s include the opening cysteine and the closing phenylalanine or tryptophan. The order of the fields is J gene, V gene, clone size, D gene, CDR3 length, CDR3 protein, CDR3 DNA. D genes are given only for firm matches. For some rows the clone size is stated as once, few or many, or as a class when expanded; others skip it.

j_gene: TRBJ2-7; v_gene: TRBV6-1; abundance: once; d_gene: TRBD1; len: 12; CDR3aa: CASRDDRDEQYF; CDR3nt: TGTGCCAGCAGAGATGACAGGGACGAGCAGTACTTC
j_gene: TRBJ2-3; v_gene: TRBV7-2; abundance: -; d_gene: TRBD2; len: 17; CDR3aa: CASSSRGGLAGIDTQYF; CDR3nt: TGTGCCAGCAGCTCTCGCGGAGGCTTAGCGGGAATCGATACGCAGTATTTT
j_gene: TRBJ2-5; v_gene: TRBV9; abundance: few; d_gene: TRBD2; len: 15; CDR3aa: CASSVGLAETATQYF; CDR3nt: TGTGCCAGCAGCGTAGGACTAGCCGAAACCGCGACCCAGTACTTC
j_gene: TRBJ1-1; v_gene: TRBV6-6; abundance: once; d_gene: TRBD1; len: 15; CDR3aa: CASSSTTGSETEAFF; CDR3nt: TGTGCCAGCAGTTCGACGACAGGGAGTGAGACTGAAGCTTTCTTT
j_gene: TRBJ2-7; v_gene: TRBV7-2; abundance: -; d_gene: -; len: 13; CDR3aa: CASSSPGLLEQYF; CDR3nt: TGTGCCAGCAGCTCCCCGGGACTCCTCGAGCAGTACTTC
j_gene: TRBJ1-2; v_gene: TRBV30; abundance: -; d_gene: -; len: 13; CDR3aa: CAWDNRDPYGYTF; CDR3nt: TGTGCCTGGGATAACAGGGACCCCTATGGCTACACCTTC
j_gene: TRBJ1-1; v_gene: TRBV2; abundance: -; d_gene: -; len: 13; CDR3aa: CAGIRDLNTEAFF; CDR3nt: TGTGCCGGCATCCGGGATTTGAACACTGAAGCTTTCTTT
j_gene: TRBJ1-4; v_gene: TRBV2; abundance: -; d_gene: -; len: 20; CDR3aa: CASREWLSGERFGAVVKLFF; CDR3nt: TGTGCCAGCAGGGAGTGGTTGTCGGGCGAAAGATTTGGGGCGGTGGTAAAACTGTTTTTT
j_gene: TRBJ2-3; v_gene: TRBV7-2; abundance: -; d_gene: TRBD2; len: 16; CDR3aa: CASSLAGTTQSDTQYF; CDR3nt: TGTGCCAGCAGCTTAGCCGGGACTACCCAGTCGGATACGCAGTATTTT
j_gene: TRBJ1-5; v_gene: TRBV12-5; abundance: -; d_gene: -; len: 15; CDR3aa: CASGLLGGRNQPQHF; CDR3nt: TGTGCTAGTGGTTTATTGGGGGGGCGGAATCAGCCCCAGCATTTT
j_gene: TRBJ2-1; v_gene: TRBV19; abundance: -; d_gene: -; len: 17; CDR3aa: CASSPSGETSSSNEQFF; CDR3nt: TGTGCCAGTAGCCCATCAGGGGAGACTAGCAGTAGCAATGAGCAGTTCTTC
j_gene: TRBJ2-2; v_gene: TRBV6-6; abundance: -; d_gene: -; len: 16; CDR3aa: CASRSLGGANTGELFF; CDR3nt: TGTGCCAGCAGAAGCCTCGGGGGTGCGAACACCGGGGAGCTGTTTTTT
j_gene: TRBJ1-6; v_gene: TRBV30; abundance: -; d_gene: TRBD1; len: 13; CDR3aa: CAWNPGQNSPLHF; CDR3nt: TGTGCCTGGAACCCGGGACAGAATTCACCCCTCCACTTT
j_gene: TRBJ1-3; v_gene: TRBV6-7; abundance: -; d_gene: -; len: 12; CDR3aa: CASRTGRVTIYF; CDR3nt: TGTGCCAGCAGGACAGGCCGGGTCACCATATATTTT
j_gene: TRBJ2-1; v_gene: TRBV12-2; abundance: -; d_gene: -; len: 13; CDR3aa: CASRPGDYSEQFF; CDR3nt: TGTGCAAGTCGTCCCGGGGATTACTCTGAGCAGTTCTTC
j_gene: TRBJ1-2; v_gene: TRBV7-9; abundance: -; d_gene: TRBD1; len: 14; CDR3aa: CASSLRTGGKGYTF; CDR3nt: TGTGCCAGCAGCCTCCGGACAGGGGGTAAGGGCTACACCTTC
j_gene: TRBJ2-1; v_gene: TRBV7-3; abundance: -; d_gene: TRBD2; len: 12; CDR3aa: CASSATSGLQFF; CDR3nt: TGTGCCAGCAGCGCCACGTCGGGACTACAGTTCTTC
j_gene: TRBJ2-3; v_gene: TRBV5-1; abundance: -; d_gene: -; len: 14; CDR3aa: CASRGLSSTDTQYF; CDR3nt: TGCGCCAGCCGCGGGTTGTCCAGCACAGATACGCAGTATTTT
j_gene: TRBJ2-2; v_gene: TRBV6-4; abundance: -; d_gene: TRBD1; len: 14; CDR3aa: CASRAGGSTGELFF; CDR3nt: TGTGCCAGCAGGGCAGGGGGAAGCACCGGGGAGCTGTTTTTT
j_gene: TRBJ2-3; v_gene: TRBV19; abundance: once; d_gene: TRBD2; len: 14; CDR3aa: CASRTSGGRDTQYF; CDR3nt: TGTGCCAGTAGAACTAGCGGGGGCAGGGATACGCAGTATTTT
j_gene: TRBJ1-2; v_gene: TRBV27; abundance: -; d_gene: -; len: 14; CDR3aa: CASSLGAPNYGYTF; CDR3nt: TGTGCCAGCAGTTTGGGGGCACCTAACTATGGCTACACCTTC
j_gene: TRBJ2-7; v_gene: TRBV5-6; abundance: few; d_gene: TRBD1; len: 13; CDR3aa: CASSGTASYEQYF; CDR3nt: TGTGCCAGCAGCGGGACAGCCTCCTACGAGCAGTACTTC
j_gene: TRBJ1-2; v_gene: TRBV18; abundance: -; d_gene: -; len: 14; CDR3aa: CASSPRGADYGYTF; CDR3nt: TGTGCCAGCTCACCCAGGGGTGCGGACTATGGCTACACCTTC
j_gene: TRBJ1-5; v_gene: TRBV6-6; abundance: -; d_gene: TRBD1; len: 16; CDR3aa: CASSLGQGAGNQPQHF; CDR3nt: TGTGCCAGCAGTCTCGGACAGGGGGCTGGCAATCAGCCCCAGCATTTT
j_gene: TRBJ2-1; v_gene: TRBV6-6; abundance: -; d_gene: TRBD2; len: 15; CDR3aa: CASRGSGSPYNEQFF; CDR3nt: TGTGCCAGCAGGGGAAGCGGGAGTCCTTACAATGAGCAGTTCTTC
j_gene: TRBJ2-3; v_gene: TRBV11-2; abundance: -; d_gene: TRBD2; len: 16; CDR3aa: CASSLSGGGYTDTQYF; CDR3nt: TGTGCCAGCAGTCTTAGCGGGGGGGGGTACACAGATACGCAGTATTTT
j_gene: TRBJ2-7; v_gene: TRBV7-9; abundance: -; d_gene: TRBD1; len: 13; CDR3aa: CASRMTGVGEQYF; CDR3nt: TGTGCCAGCAGAATGACAGGGGTCGGTGAGCAGTACTTC
j_gene: TRBJ2-1; v_gene: TRBV29-1; abundance: -; d_gene: -; len: 12; CDR3aa: CSVDRLNNEQFF; CDR3nt: TGCAGCGTTGACCGACTAAACAATGAGCAGTTCTTC
j_gene: TRBJ1-3; v_gene: TRBV30; abundance: few; d_gene: -; len: 16; CDR3aa: CAWSVGLQGSGNTIYF; CDR3nt: TGTGCCTGGAGTGTAGGTCTTCAGGGGTCAGGAAACACCATATATTTT
j_gene: TRBJ1-2; v_gene: TRBV11-3; abundance: -; d_gene: TRBD1; len: 15; CDR3aa: CASSSGQGVHYGYTF; CDR3nt: TGTGCCAGCAGCTCAGGACAGGGGGTTCACTATGGCTACACCTTC
j_gene: TRBJ2-6; v_gene: TRBV19; abundance: -; d_gene: TRBD1; len: 17; CDR3aa: CASSTDRVSSGANVLTF; CDR3nt: TGTGCCAGTAGTACCGACAGGGTAAGCTCTGGGGCCAACGTCCTGACTTTC
j_gene: TRBJ1-6; v_gene: TRBV7-2; abundance: -; d_gene: TRBD1; len: 15; CDR3aa: CASSFRTGENSPLHF; CDR3nt: TGTGCCAGCAGCTTTCGCACAGGGGAGAATTCACCCCTCCACTTT
j_gene: TRBJ1-2; v_gene: TRBV28; abundance: -; d_gene: -; len: 14; CDR3aa: CASSPRKANYGYTF; CDR3nt: TGTGCCAGCAGCCCGCGGAAAGCTAACTATGGCTACACCTTC
j_gene: TRBJ2-5; v_gene: TRBV7-7; abundance: -; d_gene: TRBD2; len: 15; CDR3aa: CASSPTSGNRETQYF; CDR3nt: TGTGCTAGCAGCCCGACTAGCGGGAACCGGGAGACCCAGTACTTC
j_gene: TRBJ1-2; v_gene: TRBV9; abundance: -; d_gene: TRBD1; len: 16; CDR3aa: CASTRTQPTGDYGYTF; CDR3nt: TGTGCCAGCACCCGTACACAGCCGACAGGGGACTATGGCTACACCTTC
j_gene: TRBJ2-3; v_gene: TRBV11-3; abundance: -; d_gene: -; len: 19; CDR3aa: CASSLTVRGAGSDTDTQYF; CDR3nt: TGTGCCAGCAGCTTAACGGTCCGGGGAGCGGGTTCAGACACAGATACGCAGTATTTT
j_gene: TRBJ1-4; v_gene: TRBV27; abundance: once; d_gene: -; len: 13; CDR3aa: CASSLWRNEKLFF; CDR3nt: TGTGCCAGCAGTTTATGGCGGAATGAAAAACTGTTTTTT
j_gene: TRBJ2-6; v_gene: TRBV4-3; abundance: few; d_gene: TRBD2; len: 15; CDR3aa: CASSQRGTGANVLTF; CDR3nt: TGCGCCAGCAGCCAGCGGGGGACCGGGGCCAACGTCCTGACTTTC
j_gene: TRBJ1-1; v_gene: TRBV4-1; abundance: -; d_gene: TRBD1; len: 17; CDR3aa: CASSQYANRGRRTEAFF; CDR3nt: TGCGCCAGCAGCCAGTACGCCAACAGGGGGCGCAGGACTGAAGCTTTCTTT
j_gene: TRBJ1-5; v_gene: TRBV30; abundance: few; d_gene: -; len: 14; CDR3aa: CAWRGGGSNQPQHF; CDR3nt: TGTGCCTGGAGAGGGGGGGGGAGCAATCAGCCCCAGCATTTT
j_gene: TRBJ2-7; v_gene: TRBV7-8; abundance: -; d_gene: -; len: 15; CDR3aa: CASSLGAESSYEQYF; CDR3nt: TGTGCCAGCAGCTTAGGAGCCGAAAGCTCCTACGAGCAGTACTTC
j_gene: TRBJ1-1; v_gene: TRBV4-2; abundance: -; d_gene: -; len: 16; CDR3aa: CASSQATGVVNTEAFF; CDR3nt: TGTGCCAGCAGCCAAGCTACGGGGGTGGTCAACACTGAAGCTTTCTTT
j_gene: TRBJ2-7; v_gene: TRBV4-1; abundance: -; d_gene: -; len: 15; CDR3aa: CASSQAPDSPYEQYF; CDR3nt: TGCGCCAGCAGCCAAGCGCCGGACAGCCCCTACGAGCAGTACTTC
j_gene: TRBJ1-3; v_gene: TRBV27; abundance: once; d_gene: TRBD1; len: 15; CDR3aa: CASSSFGQGGNTIYF; CDR3nt: TGTGCCAGCAGCTCTTTTGGACAGGGAGGAAACACCATATATTTT
j_gene: TRBJ1-1; v_gene: TRBV7-2; abundance: once; d_gene: -; len: 15; CDR3aa: CASSLAAGSGTEAFF; CDR3nt: TGTGCCAGCAGCTTAGCGGCGGGGAGCGGCACTGAAGCTTTCTTT
j_gene: TRBJ2-3; v_gene: TRBV7-8; abundance: -; d_gene: -; len: 16; CDR3aa: CASSPNPGTFIDTQYF; CDR3nt: TGTGCCAGCAGCCCCAACCCTGGGACATTCATAGATACGCAGTATTTT
j_gene: TRBJ1-1; v_gene: TRBV30; abundance: -; d_gene: -; len: 13; CDR3aa: CACREGPNTEAFF; CDR3nt: TGTGCCTGCCGGGAAGGACCGAACACTGAAGCTTTCTTT
j_gene: TRBJ1-1; v_gene: TRBV19; abundance: -; d_gene: TRBD1; len: 15; CDR3aa: CASSPRQGMNTEAFF; CDR3nt: TGTGCCAGTAGTCCGCGACAGGGTATGAACACTGAAGCTTTCTTT
j_gene: TRBJ1-2; v_gene: TRBV19; abundance: -; d_gene: -; len: 13; CDR3aa: CASSRGGSIGYTF; CDR3nt: TGTGCCAGTAGTAGAGGGGGATCTATTGGCTACACCTTC
j_gene: TRBJ2-1; v_gene: TRBV11-3; abundance: -; d_gene: -; len: 15; CDR3aa: CASSLGPTTYNEQFF; CDR3nt: TGTGCCAGCAGCTTAGGCCCAACAACCTACAATGAGCAGTTCTTC
j_gene: TRBJ1-1; v_gene: TRBV7-2; abundance: -; d_gene: -; len: 14; CDR3aa: CASSFDRLGTEAFF; CDR3nt: TGTGCCAGCAGCTTTGACAGGCTTGGGACTGAAGCTTTCTTT
j_gene: TRBJ1-5; v_gene: TRBV7-3; abundance: -; d_gene: TRBD1; len: 16; CDR3aa: CASSQQGFQYSQPQHF; CDR3nt: TGTGCCAGCAGTCAACAGGGGTTCCAGTACAGTCAGCCCCAGCATTTT
j_gene: TRBJ1-3; v_gene: TRBV19; abundance: -; d_gene: -; len: 13; CDR3aa: CASSDSSGNTIYF; CDR3nt: TGTGCCAGTAGTGACTCCTCTGGAAACACCATATATTTT
j_gene: TRBJ1-1; v_gene: TRBV6-5; abundance: once; d_gene: TRBD1; len: 14; CDR3aa: CASRETGGTPEAFF; CDR3nt: TGTGCCAGCAGAGAGACAGGGGGGACCCCTGAAGCTTTCTTT
j_gene: TRBJ1-2; v_gene: TRBV29-1; abundance: -; d_gene: TRBD1; len: 12; CDR3aa: CSVGTGAYGYTF; CDR3nt: TGCAGCGTAGGGACAGGAGCCTATGGCTACACCTTC
j_gene: TRBJ2-7; v_gene: TRBV21-1; abundance: -; d_gene: -; len: 14; CDR3aa: CASIHPIQFYEQYF; CDR3nt: TGTGCCAGCATTCACCCCATTCAGTTCTACGAGCAGTACTTC
j_gene: TRBJ2-7; v_gene: TRBV27; abundance: -; d_gene: TRBD2; len: 17; CDR3aa: CASSLWGLAGGGYEQYF; CDR3nt: TGTGCCAGCAGTTTATGGGGACTAGCGGGAGGAGGGTACGAGCAGTACTTC
j_gene: TRBJ2-1; v_gene: TRBV5-1; abundance: few; d_gene: TRBD2; len: 15; CDR3aa: CASSLAVAGTLEQFF; CDR3nt: TGCGCCAGCAGCTTGGCAGTAGCGGGCACTCTTGAGCAGTTCTTC
j_gene: TRBJ2-5; v_gene: TRBV30; abundance: -; d_gene: -; len: 13; CDR3aa: CAWNRGLQETQYF; CDR3nt: TGTGCCTGGAATCGCGGACTTCAAGAGACCCAGTACTTC
j_gene: TRBJ2-6; v_gene: TRBV10-1; abundance: -; d_gene: TRBD2; len: 17; CDR3aa: CASSEGTSGTKSNVLTF; CDR3nt: TGCGCCAGCAGTGAGGGGACTAGCGGGACAAAGTCCAACGTCCTGACTTTC